This entry lists 6 T cell receptor beta chains sequenced from one sample in a study of CD8 T cells in ankylosing spondylitis. Whole-study results and caveats: Typical of ankylosing spondylitis blood, it appeared, was a TCR beta motif of roughly eight highly homologous variants.

Antigens of these TCRs are unknown. One entry per CDR3 protein, called by TCRdb with MiXCR from the 5' RACE reads. In the table there are a few hundred thousand distinct CDR3 sequences, under 8.5% of which are singletons. Input material: blood, either unsorted or a sorted T cell fraction (not recorded which). The source of these receptors is a male donor with ankylosing spondylitis.

Only a few counts were recorded for this clonotype. The rearrangement links TRBV28 to TRBJ2-3; 7 bases match TRBD2. Germline loops: CDR1 MDHEN, CDR2 SYDVKM. The CDR3 totals 16 residues. The V and J ends lost 3 bases and 1 base, in that order; junction bases with no gene match: 7. The CDR3 DNA is TGTGCCAGCAGTTTCCTAAAGCGGGGCCGCACAGATACGCAGTATTTT. Its translation: CASSFLKRGRTDTQYF.

This clonotype occurred a few times. The chain uses TRBV10-3 and TRBJ1-2; D is perhaps TRBD1 (6 bases). This CDR3 contains 13 residues. CDR1 and CDR2 (germline): ENHRY, SYGVKD. V dropped 10 bases and J dropped 4 bases, with 16 bases sitting between them. The CDR3 sequence: CATWRGPIYGYTF. DNA of the CDR3: TGTGCCACCTGGCGGGGGCCGATCTATGGCTACACCTTC.

This clonotype was detected a few times. J is TRBJ2-1 and V is TRBV7-9; no firm D call. This CDR3 has 16 amino acids. Germline CDR1 is SEHNR and CDR2 is FQNEAQ (reference sequence). V lost 3 bases, J lost 0 bases, and 12 bases lay in between. CDR3 coding DNA: TGTGCCAGCAGCTTGGCTCGGCAGAGCTCCTACAATGAGCAGTTCTTC. The encoded protein is CASSLARQSSYNEQFF.

This clonotype has just a few counts. V is TRBV5-4 and J is TRBJ1-4, with D possibly matching TRBD1 (5 bases). CDR3 size: 17 residues. V gave up 4 bases and J gave up 8 bases, with 24 bases separating them. Germline V gene lookup returns CDR1 SGHNT and CDR2 YYREEE (reference sequence). The CDR3 sequence: CASSPGVSWQGQEKLFF. DNA of the CDR3: TGTGCCAGCAGCCCCGGTGTTTCTTGGCAGGGTCAAGAAAAACTGTTTTTT.

J is TRBJ2-5 and V is TRBV7-9; 8 nucleotides line up with TRBD1. With 8 bases clipped from V and 2 bases from J, the junction kept 13 bases outside the gene matches. This CDR3 has 16 residues. Germline-derived CDR1 and CDR2 are SEHNR and FQNEAQ (reference sequence). The CDR3 loop is CASRPRGQGRQETQYF. The CDR3 DNA is TGTGCCAGCCGACCCAGGGGGCAGGGGCGACAAGAGACCCAGTACTTC.

This clonotype was observed a few times. J is TRBJ2-1 and V is TRBV5-1; no reliable D call. The CDR3 covers 13 residues. The V gene's germline CDR1 is SGHRS and CDR2 YFSETQ. V lost 1 base and J lost 9, with 11 bases in between. In nucleotides, the CDR3 is TGCGCCAGCAGCTTGCTAGGGATCGGTGAGCAGTTCTTC. It yields the protein CASSLLGIGEQFF.